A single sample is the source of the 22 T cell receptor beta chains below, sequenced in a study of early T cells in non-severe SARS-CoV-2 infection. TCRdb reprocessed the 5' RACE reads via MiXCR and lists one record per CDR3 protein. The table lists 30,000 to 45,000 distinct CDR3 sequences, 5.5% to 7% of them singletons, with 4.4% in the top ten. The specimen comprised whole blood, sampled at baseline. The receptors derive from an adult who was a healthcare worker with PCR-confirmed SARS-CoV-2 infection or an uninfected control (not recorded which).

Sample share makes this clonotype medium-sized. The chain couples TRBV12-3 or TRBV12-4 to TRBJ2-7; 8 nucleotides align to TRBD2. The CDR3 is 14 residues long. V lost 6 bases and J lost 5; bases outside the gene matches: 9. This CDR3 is CASSTSGSGNEQYF. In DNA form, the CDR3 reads TGTGCCAGCAGCACGAGCGGGAGCGGCAACGAGCAGTACTTC.

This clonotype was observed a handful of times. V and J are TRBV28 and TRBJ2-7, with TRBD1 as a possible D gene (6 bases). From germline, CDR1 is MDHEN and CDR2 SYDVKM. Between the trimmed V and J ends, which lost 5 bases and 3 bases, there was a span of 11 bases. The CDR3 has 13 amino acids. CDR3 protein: CASSPTGYYEQYF. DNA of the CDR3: TGTGCCAGCAGTCCAACAGGGTACTACGAGCAGTACTTC. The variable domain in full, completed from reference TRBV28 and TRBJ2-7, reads DVKVTQSSRYLVKRTGEKVFLECVQDMDHENMFWYRQDPGLGLRLIYFSYDVKMKEKGDIPEGYSVSREKKERFSLILESASTNQTSMYLCASSPTGYYEQYFGPGTRLTVT.

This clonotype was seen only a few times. CDR3 protein: CSVNEQFF. The CDR3 DNA reads as TGCAGCGTCAATGAGCAGTTCTTC. The V gene is TRBV29-1, the J gene TRBJ2-1, with D unclear. CDR1 and CDR2 from the germline V gene are SQVTM and ANQGSEA. The CDR3 covers 8 residues. V lost 6 bases, J lost 6 bases, and 0 bases lay in between.

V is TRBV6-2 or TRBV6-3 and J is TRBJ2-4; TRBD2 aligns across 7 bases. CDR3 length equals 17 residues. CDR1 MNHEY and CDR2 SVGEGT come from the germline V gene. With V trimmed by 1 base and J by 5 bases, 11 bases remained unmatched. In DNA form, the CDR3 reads TGTGCCAGCAGTTACTATCCAGGCGACCTAGCGGAAAACATTCAGTACTTC. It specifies CASSYYPGDLAENIQYF.

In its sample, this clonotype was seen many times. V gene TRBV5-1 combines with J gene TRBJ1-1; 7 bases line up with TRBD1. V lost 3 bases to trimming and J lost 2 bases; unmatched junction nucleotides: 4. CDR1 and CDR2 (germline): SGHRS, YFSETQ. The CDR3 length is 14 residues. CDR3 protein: CASSSGTANTEAFF. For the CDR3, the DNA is TGCGCCAGCAGCTCCGGGACAGCTAACACTGAAGCTTTCTTT. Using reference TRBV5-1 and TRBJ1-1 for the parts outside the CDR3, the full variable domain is KAGVTQTPRYLIKTRGQQVTLSCSPISGHRSVSWYQQTPGQGLQFLFEYFSETQRNKGNFPGRFSGRQFSNSRSEMNVSTLELGDSALYLCASSSGTANTEAFFGQGTRLTVV.

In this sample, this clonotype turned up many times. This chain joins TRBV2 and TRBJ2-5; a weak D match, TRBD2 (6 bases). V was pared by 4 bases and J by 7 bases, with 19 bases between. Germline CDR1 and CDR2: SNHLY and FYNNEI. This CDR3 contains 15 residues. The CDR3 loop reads CASSAPADYSRTQYF. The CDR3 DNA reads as TGTGCCAGCAGTGCCCCCGCGGACTACTCAAGGACCCAGTACTTC.

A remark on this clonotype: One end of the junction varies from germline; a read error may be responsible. This CDR3 is CAGSLASGPSLSQYF. Here the CDR3 DNA reads TGCGCCGGCAGCTTGGCTTCAGGACCATCTCTGTCGCAGTACTTC. The chain carries TRBV5-1 and TRBJ2-7; D ambiguous. Germline V CDR1 and CDR2: SGHRS, YFSETQ. CDR3 length equals 15 residues.

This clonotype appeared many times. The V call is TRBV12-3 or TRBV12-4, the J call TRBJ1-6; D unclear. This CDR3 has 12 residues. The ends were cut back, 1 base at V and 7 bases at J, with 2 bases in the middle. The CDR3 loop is CASSLGNSPLHF. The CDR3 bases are TGTGCCAGCAGTTTAGGGAATTCACCCCTCCACTTT.

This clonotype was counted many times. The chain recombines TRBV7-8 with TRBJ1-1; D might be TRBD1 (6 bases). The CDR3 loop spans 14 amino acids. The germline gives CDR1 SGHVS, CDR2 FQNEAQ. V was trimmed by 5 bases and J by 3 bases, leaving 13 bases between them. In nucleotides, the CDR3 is TGTGCCAGCAGCCTCCGGGAGGGGGACACTGAAGCTTTCTTT. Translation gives CASSLREGDTEAFF.

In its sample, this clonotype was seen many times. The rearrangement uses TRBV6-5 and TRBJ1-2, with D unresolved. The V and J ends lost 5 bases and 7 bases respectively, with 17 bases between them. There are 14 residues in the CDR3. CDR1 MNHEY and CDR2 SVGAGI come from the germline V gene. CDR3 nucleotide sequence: TGTGCCAGCAGTATGGCTTTAGCGGTGGGTGGCTACACCTTC. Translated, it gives CASSMALAVGGYTF.

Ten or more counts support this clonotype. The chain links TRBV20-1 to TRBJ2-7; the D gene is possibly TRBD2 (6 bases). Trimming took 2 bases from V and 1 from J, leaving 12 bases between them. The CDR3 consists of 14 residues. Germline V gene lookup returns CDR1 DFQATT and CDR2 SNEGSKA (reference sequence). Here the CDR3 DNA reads TGCAGTGCTAGACGCGCGACTAGTTCCTACGAGCAGTACTTC. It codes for CSARRATSSYEQYF.

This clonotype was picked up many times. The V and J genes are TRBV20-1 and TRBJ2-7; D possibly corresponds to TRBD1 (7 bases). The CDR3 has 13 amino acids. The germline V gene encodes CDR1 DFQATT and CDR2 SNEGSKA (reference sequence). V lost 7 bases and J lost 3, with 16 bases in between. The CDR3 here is CSGIGGTVYEQYF. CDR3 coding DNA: TGCAGTGGCATCGGCGGGACAGTCTACGAGCAGTACTTC.

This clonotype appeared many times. The CDR3 spells CASSRTGNTGELFF. Here the CDR3 DNA reads TGTGCCAGCAGCCGGACAGGGAACACCGGGGAGCTGTTTTTT. The chain carries TRBV5-4 and TRBJ2-2; 7 nucleotides line up with TRBD1. The CDR3 sequence is 14 residues long. Germline-derived CDR1 and CDR2 are SGHNT and YYREEE (reference sequence). The J segment lost 1 base and the V segment lost 4 bases, leaving 1 base of the junction unmatched.

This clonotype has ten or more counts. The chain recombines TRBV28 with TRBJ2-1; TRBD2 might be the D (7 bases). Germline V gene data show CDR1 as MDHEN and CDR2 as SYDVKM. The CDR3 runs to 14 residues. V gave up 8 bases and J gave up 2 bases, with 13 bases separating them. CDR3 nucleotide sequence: TGTGCCAGCGCAGGCGGGGGCGCCTACAATGAGCAGTTCTTC. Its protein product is CASAGGGAYNEQFF.

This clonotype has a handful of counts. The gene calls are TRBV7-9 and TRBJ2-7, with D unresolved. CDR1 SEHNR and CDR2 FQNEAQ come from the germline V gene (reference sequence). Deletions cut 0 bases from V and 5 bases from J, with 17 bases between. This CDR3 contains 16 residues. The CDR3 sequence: CASSLARVGRADEQYF. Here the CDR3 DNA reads TGTGCCAGCAGCTTAGCGCGCGTGGGCCGAGCCGACGAGCAGTACTTC. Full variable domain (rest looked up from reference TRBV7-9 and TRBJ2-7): DTGVSQNPRHKITKRGQNVTFRCDPISEHNRLYWYRQTLGQGPEFLTYFQNEAQLEKSRLLSDRFSAERPKGSFSTLEIQRTEQGDSAMYLCASSLARVGRADEQYFGPGTRLTVT.

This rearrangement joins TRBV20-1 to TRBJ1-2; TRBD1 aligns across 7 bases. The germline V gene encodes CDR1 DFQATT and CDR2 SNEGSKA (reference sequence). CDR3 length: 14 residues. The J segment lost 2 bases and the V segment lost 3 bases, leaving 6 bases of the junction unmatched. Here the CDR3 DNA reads TGCAGTGCTAGCCCAGGAGGGGGCAACTATGGCTACACCTTC. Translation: CSASPGGGNYGYTF.

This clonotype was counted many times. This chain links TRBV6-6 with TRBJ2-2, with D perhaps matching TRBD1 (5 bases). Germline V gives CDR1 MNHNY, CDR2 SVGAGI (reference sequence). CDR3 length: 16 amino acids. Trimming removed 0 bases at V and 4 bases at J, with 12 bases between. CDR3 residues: CASSYSRGRGTGELFF. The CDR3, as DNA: TGTGCCAGCAGTTACTCAAGGGGCCGAGGCACCGGGGAGCTGTTTTTT.

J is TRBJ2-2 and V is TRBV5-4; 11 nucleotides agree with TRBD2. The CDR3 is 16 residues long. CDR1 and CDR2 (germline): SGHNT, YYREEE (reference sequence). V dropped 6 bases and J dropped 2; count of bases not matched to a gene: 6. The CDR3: CASTGLADYNTGELFF. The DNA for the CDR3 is TGTGCCAGCACGGGACTAGCGGATTATAACACCGGGGAGCTGTTTTTT.

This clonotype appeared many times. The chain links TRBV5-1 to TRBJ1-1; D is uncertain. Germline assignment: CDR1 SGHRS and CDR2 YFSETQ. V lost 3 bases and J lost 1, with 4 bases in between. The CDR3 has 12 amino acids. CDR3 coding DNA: TGCGCCAGCAGCTCCGGGAACACTGAAGCTTTCTTT. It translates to CASSSGNTEAFF. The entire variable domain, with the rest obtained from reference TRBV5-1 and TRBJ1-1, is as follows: KAGVTQTPRYLIKTRGQQVTLSCSPISGHRSVSWYQQTPGQGLQFLFEYFSETQRNKGNFPGRFSGRQFSNSRSEMNVSTLELGDSALYLCASSSGNTEAFFGQGTRLTVV.

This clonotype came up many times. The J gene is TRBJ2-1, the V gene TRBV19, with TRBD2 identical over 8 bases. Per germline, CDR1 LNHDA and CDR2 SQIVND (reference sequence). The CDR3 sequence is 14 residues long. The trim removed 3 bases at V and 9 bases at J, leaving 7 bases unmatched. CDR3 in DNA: TGTGCCAGTAGTATGAGCGGGGGATTGGGTGAGCAGTTCTTC. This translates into CASSMSGGLGEQFF.

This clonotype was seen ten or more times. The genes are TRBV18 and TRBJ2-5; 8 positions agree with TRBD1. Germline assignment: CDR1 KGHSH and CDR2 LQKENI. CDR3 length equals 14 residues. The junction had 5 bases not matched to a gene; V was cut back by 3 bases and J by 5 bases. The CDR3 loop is CASSPRTGSETQYF. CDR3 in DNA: TGTGCCAGCTCACCCAGGACAGGGTCGGAGACCCAGTACTTC. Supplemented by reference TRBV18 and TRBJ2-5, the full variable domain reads NAGVMQNPRHLVRRRGQEARLRCSPMKGHSHVYWYRQLPEEGLKFMVYLQKENIIDESGMPKERFSAEFPKEGPSILRIQQVVRGDSAAYFCASSPRTGSETQYFGPGTRLLVL.

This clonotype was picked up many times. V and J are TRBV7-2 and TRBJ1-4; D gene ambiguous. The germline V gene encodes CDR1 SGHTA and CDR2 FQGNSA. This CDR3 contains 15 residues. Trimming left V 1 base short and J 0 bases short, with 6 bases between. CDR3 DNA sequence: TGTGCCAGCAGCTTAGGGCCAGCAACTAATGAAAAACTGTTTTTT. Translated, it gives CASSLGPATNEKLFF.